These 26 T cell receptor beta chains share one sample of origin, sequenced in a study of CD8+CD57+ T cells in acquired aplastic anemia. Sequencing was done on patients that had shown CD8+CD57+ cell expansion by flow cytometry. CDR3 and TCR beta VDJ profiling relied on a genomic DNA template. One entry per CDR3 protein, called by TCRdb with MiXCR from the reads. The table includes around 180,000 distinct CDR3 sequences, around 48% detected once. The specimen was sorted CD4+, CD8+, or CD8+CD57+ T cells (not recorded which) from PBMCs. The receptors shown here come from a human donor with aplastic anemia.

This clonotype was seen at least ten times. The chain is built from TRBV19 and TRBJ2-3; 9 bases align to TRBD1. The germline V gene encodes CDR1 LNHDA and CDR2 SQIVND (reference sequence). Losses at the gene ends were 9 bases for V and 3 bases for J; bases not matched to a gene: 10. This CDR3 has 15 amino acids. This chain's CDR3 is CASRDRALVTDTQYF. CDR3 DNA sequence: TGTGCCAGCCGGGACAGGGCACTAGTTACAGATACGCAGTATTTT.

The rearrangement links TRBV24-1 to TRBJ2-3; no reliable D call. This CDR3 contains 15 residues. The germline V and J ends were trimmed by 2 bases and 0 bases, with 8 bases remaining between them. In germline, CDR1 is KGHDR, CDR2 SFDVKD. In DNA, the CDR3 is TGTGCCACCAGTGATTCCAAAGCTAGCACAGATACGCAGTATTTT. It specifies CATSDSKASTDTQYF.

J is TRBJ1-1 and V is TRBV25-1; D is unclear. This CDR3 comprises 15 residues. V lost 1 base, J lost 5 bases, and 14 bases lay in between. Germline V lookup: CDR1 MGHDK, CDR2 SYGVNS. The CDR3 loop reads CASSELGFEGTEAFF. CDR3 DNA sequence: TGTGCCAGCAGTGAATTAGGATTTGAAGGGACTGAAGCTTTCTTT.

This chain joins TRBV19 and TRBJ1-1; no definite D call. V lost 1 base, J lost 3 bases, and 6 bases lay in between. Per germline, CDR1 LNHDA and CDR2 SQIVND (reference sequence). The CDR3 contains 13 residues. CDR3 region: CASSIGGHTEAFF. For the CDR3, the DNA is TGTGCCAGTAGTATAGGAGGGCACACTGAAGCTTTCTTT.

V is TRBV19 and J is TRBJ2-5; a weak D match, TRBD2 (6 bases). Germline V lookup: CDR1 LNHDA, CDR2 SQIVND (reference sequence). CDR3 size: 12 residues. V was trimmed by 8 bases and J by 3 bases, leaving 10 bases between them. CDR3 in amino acids: CASSTREETQYF. In DNA form, the CDR3 reads TGTGCCAGTTCGACTAGGGAAGAGACCCAGTACTTC. The complete variable domain, with remaining parts taken from reference TRBV19 and TRBJ2-5, reads DGGITQSPKYLFRKEGQNVTLSCEQNLNHDAMYWYRQDPGQGLRLIYYSQIVNDFQKGDIAEGYSVSREKKESFPLTVTSAQKNPTAFYLCASSTREETQYFGPGTRLLVL.

Concerning this clonotype: A much larger clone sits a single nucleotide away, making a read error possible. J is TRBJ2-1 and V is TRBV9; 10 bases map to TRBD1. The CDR3 contains 15 residues. Trimming took 6 bases from V and 4 from J; bases not matched to a gene: 7. Germline V gene sequence: CDR1 SGDLS, CDR2 YYNGEE. DNA for the CDR3: TGTGCCAGCAACCTCGGGACAGGGGTTTACAATGAGCAGTTCTTC. This translates into CASNLGTGVYNEQFF.

V usage is TRBV29-1 and J usage is TRBJ1-1; 9 bases match TRBD1. V lost 4 bases to trimming and J lost 5 bases; unmatched junction nucleotides: 14. Germline V gene sequence: CDR1 SQVTM, CDR2 ANQGSEA. This CDR3 spans 16 amino acids. CDR3 residues: CSVGSTQTGGGTEAFF. In nucleotides, the CDR3 is TGCAGCGTTGGATCAACCCAGACAGGGGGAGGGACTGAAGCTTTCTTT.

The chain carries TRBV4-2 and TRBJ1-2; D not resolved. Trimming removed 2 bases at V and 5 bases at J, with 9 bases between. The germline gives CDR1 LGHNA, CDR2 YNFKEQ. The CDR3 length is 13 residues. The CDR3 nucleotides are TGTGCCAGCAGCCAAATCCCCAGGTATGGCTACACCTTC. Translating gives CASSQIPRYGYTF.

This clonotype was seen ten or more times. The chain links TRBV14 to TRBJ2-1; 7 positions agree with TRBD2. The CDR3 length is 16 residues. V gave up 3 bases and J gave up 3 bases; unmatched junction bases: 8. CDR1 and CDR2 (germline): SGHDN, FVKESK. In DNA form, the CDR3 reads TGTGCCAGCAGCCATATCGGGACTACGAACTACAATGAGCAGTTCTTC. Encoded protein: CASSHIGTTNYNEQFF.

This clonotype was seen ten or more times. The V call is TRBV5-6, the J call TRBJ2-7, with D possibly being TRBD2 (5 bases). Trimming cost V 3 bases and J 12 bases, with 19 bases left between them. Germline V gene lookup returns CDR1 SGHDT and CDR2 YYEEEE. The CDR3 totals 13 residues. The CDR3, as DNA: TGTGCCAGCAGCTCGAAGATGGACTGGGATCGGTACTTC. It codes for CASSSKMDWDRYF. The entire variable domain, with the rest obtained from reference TRBV5-6 and TRBJ2-7, is as follows: DAGVTQSPTHLIKTRGQQVTLRCSPKSGHDTVSWYQQALGQGPQFIFQYYEEEERQRGNFPDRFSGHQFPNYSSELNVNALLLGDSALYLCASSSKMDWDRYFGPGTRLTVT.

This clonotype was counted many times. J is TRBJ1-2 and V is TRBV5-8; no reliable D call. V lost 0 bases to trimming and J lost 6 bases, with 12 bases between them. The CDR3 runs 14 residues. Germline CDR1 is SGHTS and CDR2 is YDEGEE. The CDR3 bases are TGTGCCAGCAGCTTGGTCGGGGAATATGATGGCTACACCTTC. Protein product: CASSLVGEYDGYTF.

This clonotype was seen more than once but under ten times. The chain has TRBV2 and TRBJ1-2; maybe TRBD1 (5 bases). The CDR3 runs 11 residues. V was cut by 6 bases and J by 7 bases, with 9 bases left in between. The V gene's germline CDR1 is SNHLY and CDR2 FYNNEI. CDR3 residues: CASRLQAGYTF. The DNA of the CDR3 is TGTGCCAGCAGACTACAGGCTGGCTACACCTTC.

This clonotype was recorded at least ten times. The chain joins TRBV6-1 to TRBJ1-2; possibly TRBD1 for D (5 bases). The V gene's germline CDR1 is MNHNS and CDR2 SASEGT. The length of the CDR3 is 14 residues. V was pared by 7 bases and J by 4 bases, with 16 bases between. The CDR3 here is CASTPSGRIYGYTF. CDR3 DNA: TGTGCCAGCACCCCCTCGGGACGGATCTATGGCTACACCTTC.

The gene calls are TRBV24-1 and TRBJ1-5; D is ambiguous. Trimming took 5 bases from V and 4 from J, leaving 11 bases between them. The CDR3 is 14 residues long. Germline values: CDR1 KGHDR, CDR2 SFDVKD. The CDR3, as DNA: TGTGCCACCAGTGCCGCGGACGGGAATCAGCCCCAGCATTTT. Its translation: CATSAADGNQPQHF.

With respect to this clonotype: Possible read error: a much larger clone is one base away. The chain couples TRBV7-2 to TRBJ1-1, with a weak D call TRBD1 (6 bases). The CDR3 covers 19 residues. Germline CDR1 SGHTA, CDR2 FQGNSA. As DNA, the CDR3 is TGTGCCAGCAGCGGCCGACAAGGGGGGAGTTGGTTTGGGAACACTGAAGCTTCCTTT. Translating it yields CASSGRQGGSWFGNTEASF.

The table lists this clonotype with a count of one. The V and J genes are TRBV6-1 and TRBJ2-1, with D possibly being TRBD2 (6 bases). Between the trimmed V and J ends, which lost 3 bases and 0 bases, there was a span of 15 bases. The germline V gene encodes CDR1 MNHNS and CDR2 SASEGT. The CDR3 runs to 17 residues. For the CDR3, the DNA is TGTGCCAGCAGTGAGTTTTCTGGCGGGAACTCCTACAATGAGCAGTTCTTC. This gives the protein CASSEFSGGNSYNEQFF.

Comment on this clonotype: A much larger clone sits a single nucleotide away, making a read error possible. The chain is built from TRBV11-1 and TRBJ2-1, with TRBD2 matching 7 bases. Germline CDR1 reads SGHAT; CDR2 reads FQDESV (reference sequence). This CDR3 is 15 amino acids long. CDR3 residues: CTSSPPGRAYNEQFF. Written as DNA, the CDR3 is TGTACCAGCAGCCCACCGGGGAGGGCCTACAATGAGCAGTTCTTC.

This clonotype occurred many times. This sequence joins TRBV2 and TRBJ2-7, with D perhaps matching TRBD1 or TRBD2 (5 bases each). This CDR3 is built from 12 residues. In germline, CDR1 is SNHLY, CDR2 FYNNEI. The CDR3, as DNA: TGTGCGACCGGGACGGGGACCTACGAGCAGTACTTC. Protein product: CATGTGTYEQYF.

This clonotype was recorded many times. This chain connects TRBV19 to TRBJ2-7, with TRBD1 identical over 7 bases. The CDR3 has 13 residues. J gave up 3 bases and V 11 bases, and 10 bases lay outside the gene matches. CDR1 is LNHDA and CDR2 is SQIVND in the germline V gene (reference sequence). In DNA, the CDR3 is TGTGCCGCTGGGACAGCAAAGGACTACGAGCAGTACTTC. Amino acids: CAAGTAKDYEQYF.

Comments on this clonotype: A read error is possible here, since a much larger clone lies one base away. This sequence joins TRBV4-3 and TRBJ1-1; D is undetermined. The CDR3 covers 16 residues. Trimming left V 0 bases short and J 6 bases short, with 17 bases between. The germline V gene encodes CDR1 LGHNA and CDR2 YSLEER. The CDR3 reads CASSQDPAGERAEAFF. In DNA, the CDR3 is TGCGCCAGCAGCCAAGACCCCGCCGGGGAGAGAGCTGAAGCTTTCTTT.

The chain is built from TRBV9 and TRBJ2-6, with D unresolved. The CDR3 is made up of 15 amino acids. V was trimmed by 4 bases and J by 0 bases, leaving 8 bases between them. CDR1 and CDR2 from the germline V gene are SGDLS and YYNGEE. The CDR3 nucleotides are TGTGCCAGCAGCCCTTACAGCTCTGGGGCCAACGTCCTGACTTTC. Translation gives CASSPYSSGANVLTF.

This chain uses TRBV9 with TRBJ1-1; D is uncertain. The V end was cut by 5 bases, the J end by 4 bases, with 6 bases between. The CDR3 is 11 residues long. Germline V gives CDR1 SGDLS, CDR2 YYNGEE. The CDR3 is CASRGATEAFF. The CDR3 bases are TGTGCCAGCAGGGGTGCCACTGAAGCTTTCTTT. The variable domain in full, with the rest retrieved from reference TRBV9 and TRBJ1-1, is DSGVTQTPKHLITATGQRVTLRCSPRSGDLSVYWYQQSLDQGLQFLIQYYNGEERAKGNILERFSAQQFPDLHSELNLSSLELGDSALYFCASRGATEAFFGQGTRLTVV.

The chain carries TRBV7-8 and TRBJ2-5; maybe TRBD1 (5 bases). The V gene lost 2 bases and the J gene lost 3 bases, with 19 bases spanning the gap. CDR3 length equals 17 residues. Germline V lookup: CDR1 SGHVS, CDR2 FQNEAQ. Here the CDR3 reads CASSLQRRQPTEETQYF. The DNA of the CDR3 is TGTGCCAGCAGCTTACAGAGAAGACAGCCTACTGAAGAGACCCAGTACTTC. Supplemented by reference TRBV7-8 and TRBJ2-5, the full variable domain reads GAGVSQSPRYKVAKRGQDVALRCDPISGHVSLFWYQQALGQGPEFLTYFQNEAQLDKSGLPSDRFFAERPEGSVSTLKIQRTQQEDSAVYLCASSLQRRQPTEETQYFGPGTRLLVL.

This clonotype was detected ten times or more. The rearrangement joins TRBV11-2 to TRBJ2-7; 8 bases match TRBD2. The CDR3 spans 16 residues. V shed 6 bases, J shed 3 bases, and the junction held 13 bases outside the gene matches. Looked up from germline, CDR1 is SGHAT and CDR2 is FQNNGV. The CDR3 reads CASSRGTGTRVYEQYF. The CDR3 DNA reads as TGTGCCAGCAGTCGTGGAACCGGGACTAGAGTCTACGAGCAGTACTTC.

This clonotype was observed at least ten times. This chain uses TRBV5-4 with TRBJ2-1, with 10 bases fitting TRBD2. The CDR3 has 16 residues. Unmatched junction bases numbered 9, after V lost 0 bases and J lost 9 bases. The germline CDR1 and CDR2 sequences are SGHNT and YYREEE (reference sequence). The DNA of the CDR3 is TGTGCCAGCAGCTTGGTGCTGACTAGCGGGTATATTGAGCAGTTCTTC. Translation gives CASSLVLTSGYIEQFF.

A word on this clonotype: The germline gene is not matched at one end of the junction; a read error may be the cause. Written as DNA, the CDR3 is TGTGCCAGCATATGGCCCGCGGGGGGTCAAGAGGCCCAGTACTTC. Translating it yields CASIWPAGGQEAQYF. This chain uses TRBV7-6 with TRBJ2-5; 8 bases align to TRBD2. This CDR3 comprises 15 residues. In germline, CDR1 is SGHVS, CDR2 FNYEAQ.